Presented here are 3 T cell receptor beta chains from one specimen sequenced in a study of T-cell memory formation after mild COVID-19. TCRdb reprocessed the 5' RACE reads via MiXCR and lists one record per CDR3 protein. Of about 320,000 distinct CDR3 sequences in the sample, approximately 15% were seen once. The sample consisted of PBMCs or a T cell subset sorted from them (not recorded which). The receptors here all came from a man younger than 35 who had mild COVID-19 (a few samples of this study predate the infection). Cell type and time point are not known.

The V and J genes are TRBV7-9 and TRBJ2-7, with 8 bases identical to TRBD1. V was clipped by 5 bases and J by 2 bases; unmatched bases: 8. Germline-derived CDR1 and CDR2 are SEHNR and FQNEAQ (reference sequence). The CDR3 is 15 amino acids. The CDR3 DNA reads TGTGCCAGCAGCCGCCCCGGGACAGGACCCTACGAGCAGTACTTC. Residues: CASSRPGTGPYEQYF.

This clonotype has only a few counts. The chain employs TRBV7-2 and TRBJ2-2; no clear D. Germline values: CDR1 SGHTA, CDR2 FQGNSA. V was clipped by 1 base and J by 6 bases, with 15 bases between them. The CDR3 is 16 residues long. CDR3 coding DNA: TGTGCCAGCAGCTTAGAATCCAGCCTCTTTGCCGGGGAGCTGTTTTTT. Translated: CASSLESSLFAGELFF.

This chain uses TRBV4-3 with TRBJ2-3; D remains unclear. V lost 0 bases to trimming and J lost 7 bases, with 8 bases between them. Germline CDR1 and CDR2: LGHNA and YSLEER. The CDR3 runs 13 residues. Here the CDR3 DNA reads TGCGCCAGCAGCCAAGATCAGGCCTATACGCAGTATTTT. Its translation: CASSQDQAYTQYF.